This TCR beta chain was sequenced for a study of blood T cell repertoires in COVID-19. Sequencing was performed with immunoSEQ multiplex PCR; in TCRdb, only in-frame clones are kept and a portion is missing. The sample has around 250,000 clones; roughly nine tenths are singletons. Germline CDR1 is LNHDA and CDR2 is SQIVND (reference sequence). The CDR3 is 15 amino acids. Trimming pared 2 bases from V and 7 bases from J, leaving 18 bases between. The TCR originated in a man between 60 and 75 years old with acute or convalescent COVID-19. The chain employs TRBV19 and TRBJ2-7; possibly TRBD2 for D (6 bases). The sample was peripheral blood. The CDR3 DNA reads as TGTGCCAGTAGTATATCTGGGGGGAAATGGAGTGAGCAGTACTTC. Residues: CASSISGGKWSEQYF.